This T cell receptor beta chain was identified during a study of cytomegalovirus exposure and HLA in healthy donors. Study-level background: Both the 120 validation repertoires and the roughly 700 first-cohort repertoires used the same platform, as reported by a later analysis.

The donors were part of the roughly 110-subject validation cohort, which stood apart from the roughly 670-subject first cohort. Study-wide findings and caveats: Testing in vitro showed a few CMV-associated chains specific for CMV antigens. There were some public TCRs occurring in many donors, but most TCR sequences were rare.

This table comes from immunoSEQ multiplex PCR, and its TCRdb copy is limited to in-frame clones, with some not included. The table lists about 120,000 clones, around 89% of them singletons, with 1.5% to 2% in the top ten. As regards this clone: Its antigen is unidentified.

The germline V gene encodes CDR1 SGHRS and CDR2 YFSETQ. Losses at the gene ends were 3 bases for V and 0 bases for J; bases not matched to a gene: 2. The CDR3 totals 15 residues. The receptor was derived from a man aged 18 to 29 in good health and CMV-seronegative. The rearrangement uses TRBV5-1 and TRBJ2-3, with 9 bases aligning to TRBD2. The sequencing input was PBMCs. In DNA, the CDR3 is TGCGCCAGCAGCTCAGGACTAGCGAGCACAGATACGCAGTATTTT. Its translation: CASSSGLASTDTQYF.